This T cell receptor beta chain was sequenced in a study of OX40 agonist ivuxolimab in advanced cancers. Study details: At 0.01 to 10 mg/kg, ivuxolimab was administered intravenously to patients every 2 weeks.

General study points: CD8+ T cells showed, on average, more clonal expansion than CD4+ cells. The authors did not determine the antigen specificity of the expanded peripheral T cells. The study found among the lowest clonal expansion in partial responders at 0.1-3.0 mg/kg.

Details on this clone: Antigen unknown.

Assay: immunoSEQ multiplex PCR; the TCRdb copy retains only in-frame clones and omits some. The sample holds just over 35,000 clones; roughly four fifths are singletons and the top ten take 18%. The V end was cut by 1 base, the J end by 3 bases, with 6 bases between. Germline assignment: CDR1 SGHVS and CDR2 FNYEAQ. CDR3 length: 14 amino acids. This chain links TRBV7-6 with TRBJ2-2; no definite D call. Here the sequenced sample was CD4+ or CD8+ T cells sorted from blood, taken in a trial of the OX40 agonist ivuxolimab. This clonotype originated in an adult with an advanced solid tumor such as melanoma, head and neck, liver or kidney cancer. The CDR3 region has the DNA TGTGCCAGCAGCTTAGAGCCTTACACCGGGGAGCTGTTTTTT. Its protein product is CASSLEPYTGELFF.